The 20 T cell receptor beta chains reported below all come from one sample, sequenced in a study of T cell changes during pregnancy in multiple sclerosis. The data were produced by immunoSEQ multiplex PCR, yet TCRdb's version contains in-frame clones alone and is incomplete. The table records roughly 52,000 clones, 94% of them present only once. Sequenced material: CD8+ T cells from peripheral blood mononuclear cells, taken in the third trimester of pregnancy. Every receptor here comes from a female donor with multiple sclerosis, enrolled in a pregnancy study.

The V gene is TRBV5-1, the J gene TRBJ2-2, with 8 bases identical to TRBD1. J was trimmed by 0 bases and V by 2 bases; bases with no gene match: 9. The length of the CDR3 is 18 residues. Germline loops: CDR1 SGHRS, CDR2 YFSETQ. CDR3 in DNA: TGCGCCAGCAGCTTCCCCAGGGGGCGAGATGCGAACACCGGGGAGCTGTTTTTT. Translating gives CASSFPRGRDANTGELFF.

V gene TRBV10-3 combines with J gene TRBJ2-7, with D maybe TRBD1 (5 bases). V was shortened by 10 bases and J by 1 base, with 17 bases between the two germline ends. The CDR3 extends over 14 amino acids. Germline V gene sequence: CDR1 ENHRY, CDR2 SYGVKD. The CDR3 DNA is TGTGCCACCCACCAGGGTCCATCGTCCTACGAGCAGTACTTC. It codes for CATHQGPSSYEQYF.

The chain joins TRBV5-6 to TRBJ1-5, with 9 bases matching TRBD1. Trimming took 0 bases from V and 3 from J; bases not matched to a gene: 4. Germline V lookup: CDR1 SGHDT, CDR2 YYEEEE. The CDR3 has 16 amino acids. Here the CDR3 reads CASSLGGQGNNQPQHF. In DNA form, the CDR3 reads TGTGCCAGCAGCTTGGGGGGACAGGGTAACAATCAGCCCCAGCATTTT.

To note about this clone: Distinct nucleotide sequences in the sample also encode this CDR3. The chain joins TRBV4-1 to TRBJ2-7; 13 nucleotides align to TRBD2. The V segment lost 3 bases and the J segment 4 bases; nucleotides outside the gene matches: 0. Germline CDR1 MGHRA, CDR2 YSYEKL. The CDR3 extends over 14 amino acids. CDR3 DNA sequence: TGCGCCAGCAGCCAGGGACTAGCGGGATACGAGCAGTACTTC. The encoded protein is CASSQGLAGYEQYF.

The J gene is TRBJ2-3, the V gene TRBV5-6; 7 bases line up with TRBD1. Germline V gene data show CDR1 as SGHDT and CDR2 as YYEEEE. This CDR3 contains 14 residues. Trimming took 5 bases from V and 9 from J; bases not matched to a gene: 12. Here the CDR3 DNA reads TGTGCCAGCAGTTCAGAGACAGGGACGTGGACGCAGTATTTT. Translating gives CASSSETGTWTQYF. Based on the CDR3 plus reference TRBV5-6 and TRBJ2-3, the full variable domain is DAGVTQSPTHLIKTRGQQVTLRCSPKSGHDTVSWYQQALGQGPQFIFQYYEEEERQRGNFPDRFSGHQFPNYSSELNVNALLLGDSALYLCASSSETGTWTQYFGPGTRLTVL.

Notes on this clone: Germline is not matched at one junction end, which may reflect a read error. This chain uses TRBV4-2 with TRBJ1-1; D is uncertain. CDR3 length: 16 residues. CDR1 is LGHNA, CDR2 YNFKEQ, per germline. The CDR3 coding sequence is TGTGCCAGCAGCCAAGAATCCTTGGGAGAGAACACTGACGCTTTCTTT. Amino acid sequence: CASSQESLGENTDAFF.

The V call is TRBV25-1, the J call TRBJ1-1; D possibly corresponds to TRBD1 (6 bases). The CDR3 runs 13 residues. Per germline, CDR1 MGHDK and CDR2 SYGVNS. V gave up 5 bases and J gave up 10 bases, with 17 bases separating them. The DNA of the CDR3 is TGTGCCAGCAGTCCAACAGGGTATGGGGTAGCTTTCTTT. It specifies CASSPTGYGVAFF.

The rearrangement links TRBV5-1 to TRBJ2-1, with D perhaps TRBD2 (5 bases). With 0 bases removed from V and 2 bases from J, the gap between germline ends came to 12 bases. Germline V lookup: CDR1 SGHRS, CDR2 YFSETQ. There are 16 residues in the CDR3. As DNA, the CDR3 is TGCGCCAGCAGCTTGGGGCGGGCGCGACCCTACAATGAGCAGTTCTTC. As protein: CASSLGRARPYNEQFF.

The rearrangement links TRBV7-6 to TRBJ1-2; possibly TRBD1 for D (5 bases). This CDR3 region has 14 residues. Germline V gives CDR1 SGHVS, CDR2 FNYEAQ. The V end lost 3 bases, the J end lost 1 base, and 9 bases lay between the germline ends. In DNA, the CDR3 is TGTGCCAGCAGCTTCATGGGGGGTAACTATGGCTACACCTTC. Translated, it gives CASSFMGGNYGYTF.

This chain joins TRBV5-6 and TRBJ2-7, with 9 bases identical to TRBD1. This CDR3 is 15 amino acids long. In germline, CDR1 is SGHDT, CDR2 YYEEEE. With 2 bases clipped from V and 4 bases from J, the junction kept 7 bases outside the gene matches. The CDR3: CASSFAGTGIYEQYF. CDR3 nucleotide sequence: TGTGCCAGCAGCTTCGCCGGGACAGGGATATACGAGCAGTACTTC.

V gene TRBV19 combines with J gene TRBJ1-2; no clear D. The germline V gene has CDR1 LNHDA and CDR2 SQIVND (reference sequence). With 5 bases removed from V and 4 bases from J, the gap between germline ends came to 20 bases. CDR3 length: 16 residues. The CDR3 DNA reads TGTGCCAGTAGTCCCTTTCTTGCTGGGAGGAGCTATGGCTACACCTTC. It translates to CASSPFLAGRSYGYTF.

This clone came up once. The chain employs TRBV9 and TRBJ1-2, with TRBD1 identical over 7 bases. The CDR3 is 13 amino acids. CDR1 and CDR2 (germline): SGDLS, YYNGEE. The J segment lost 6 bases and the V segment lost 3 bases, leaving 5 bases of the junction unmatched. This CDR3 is CASSAHRGDGYTF. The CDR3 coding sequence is TGTGCCAGCAGCGCCCACAGGGGCGATGGCTACACCTTC.

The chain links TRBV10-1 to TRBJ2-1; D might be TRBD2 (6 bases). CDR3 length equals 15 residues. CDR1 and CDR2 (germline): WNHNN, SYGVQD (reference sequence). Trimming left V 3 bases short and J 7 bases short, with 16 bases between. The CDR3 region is CASSDFPGDGNEQFF. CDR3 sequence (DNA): TGCGCCAGCAGTGATTTTCCGGGAGACGGGAATGAGCAGTTCTTC.

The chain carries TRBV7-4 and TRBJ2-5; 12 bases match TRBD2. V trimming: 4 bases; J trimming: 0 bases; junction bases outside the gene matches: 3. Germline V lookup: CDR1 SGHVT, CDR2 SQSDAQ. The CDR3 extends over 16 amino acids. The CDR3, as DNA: TGTGCCAGCAGCTACAGGACTAGCGGGGACCAAGAGACCCAGTACTTC. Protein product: CASSYRTSGDQETQYF.

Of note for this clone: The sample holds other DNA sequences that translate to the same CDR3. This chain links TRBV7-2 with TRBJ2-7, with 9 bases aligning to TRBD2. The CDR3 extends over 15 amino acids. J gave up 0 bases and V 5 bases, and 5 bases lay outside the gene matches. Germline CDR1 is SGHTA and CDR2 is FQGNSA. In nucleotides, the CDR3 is TGTGCCAGCAGCCTCGGACTAGCGCCCTCCTACGAGCAGTACTTC. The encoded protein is CASSLGLAPSYEQYF.

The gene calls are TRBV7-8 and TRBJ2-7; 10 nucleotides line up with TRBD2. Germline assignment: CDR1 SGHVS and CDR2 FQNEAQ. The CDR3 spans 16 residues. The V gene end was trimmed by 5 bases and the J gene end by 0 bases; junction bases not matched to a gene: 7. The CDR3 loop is CASSGVSGRPSYEQYF. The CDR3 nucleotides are TGTGCCAGCAGCGGGGTTAGCGGGAGGCCCTCCTACGAGCAGTACTTC.

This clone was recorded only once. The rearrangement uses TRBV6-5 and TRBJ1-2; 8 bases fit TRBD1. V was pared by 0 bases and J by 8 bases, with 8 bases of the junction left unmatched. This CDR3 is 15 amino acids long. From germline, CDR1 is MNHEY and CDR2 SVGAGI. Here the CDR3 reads CASSYSAPGGLGYTF. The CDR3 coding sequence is TGTGCCAGCAGTTACTCGGCACCAGGGGGCTTGGGCTACACCTTC.

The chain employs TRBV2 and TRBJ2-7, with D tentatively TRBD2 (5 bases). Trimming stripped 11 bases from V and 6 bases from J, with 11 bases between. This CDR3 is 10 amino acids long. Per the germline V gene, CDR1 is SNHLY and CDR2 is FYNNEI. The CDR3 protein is CASFGLEQYF. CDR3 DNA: TGTGCCTCCTTCGGACTCGAGCAGTACTTC.

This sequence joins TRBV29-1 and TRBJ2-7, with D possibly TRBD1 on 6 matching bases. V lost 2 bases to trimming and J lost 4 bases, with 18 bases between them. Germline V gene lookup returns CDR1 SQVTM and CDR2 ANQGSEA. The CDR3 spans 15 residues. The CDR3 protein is CSVEKSGQRPYEQYF. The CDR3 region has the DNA TGCAGCGTTGAAAAGTCTGGACAGAGACCGTACGAGCAGTACTTC.

CDR3 coding DNA: TGTGCCAGTAGTATAGGACAAGCCGGGGAGCTGTTTTTT. Its protein is CASSIGQAGELFF. The rearrangement uses TRBV19 and TRBJ2-2; D unclear. The V and J ends lost 1 base and 6 bases respectively, with 6 bases between them. CDR3 length equals 13 residues. The germline V gene has CDR1 LNHDA and CDR2 SQIVND (reference sequence).